Below are 16 T cell receptor beta chains sequenced from a single sample in a study of cytomegalovirus exposure and HLA in healthy donors. Both 60 Vbeta primers and 13 Jbeta primers went into the PCR. Profiling relied on immunoSEQ multiplex PCR, and the TCRdb table lists in-frame clones only, not all of them. The profile shows about 120,000 clones, around 76% of them singletons. The sequencing sample was made of PBMCs. All receptors derive from a woman aged 40 to 50 in good health and CMV-seropositive.

The rearrangement joins TRBV19 to TRBJ1-4, with TRBD1 matching over 8 bases. Per the germline V gene, CDR1 is LNHDA and CDR2 is SQIVND (reference sequence). The CDR3 is 14 amino acids. After removal of 5 bases from V and 7 bases from J, the junction contained 6 bases not matched to a gene. The CDR3: CASSVQGVSEKLFF. CDR3 DNA sequence: TGTGCCAGTAGTGTACAGGGGGTGAGTGAAAAACTGTTTTTT.

V gene TRBV7-9 combines with J gene TRBJ2-1; a possible D gene is TRBD2 (5 bases). CDR1 and CDR2 from the germline V gene are SEHNR and FQNEAQ (reference sequence). This CDR3 comprises 12 residues. Trimming stripped 0 bases from V and 9 bases from J, with 6 bases between. The CDR3 sequence is CASSLARGEQFF. The DNA of the CDR3 is TGTGCCAGCAGCTTAGCACGGGGTGAGCAGTTCTTC.

This sequence joins TRBV13 and TRBJ2-7; 8 bases line up with TRBD2. The CDR3 has 15 residues. J was trimmed by 2 bases and V by 6 bases; bases with no gene match: 9. Germline loops: CDR1 PRHDT, CDR2 FYEKMQ (reference sequence). The CDR3 sequence is CASSHSGAPPYEQYF. For the CDR3, the DNA is TGTGCCAGCAGTCATAGCGGGGCCCCACCCTACGAGCAGTACTTC.

The chain couples TRBV7-8 to TRBJ1-4; the D is unclear. Germline V gene lookup returns CDR1 SGHVS and CDR2 FQNEAQ. V was pared by 5 bases and J by 8 bases, with 12 bases between. This CDR3 contains 13 residues. The CDR3 loop is CASSLGPGEKLFF. The CDR3 region has the DNA TGTGCCAGCAGCCTTGGGCCTGGGGAAAAACTGTTTTTT.

The chain joins TRBV6-1 to TRBJ2-5; perhaps TRBD2 as D (5 bases). The J call may be incorrect, as the DNA end agrees better with TRBJ2-7. This CDR3 spans 16 amino acids. Per germline, CDR1 MNHNS and CDR2 SASEGT. For the CDR3, the DNA is TGTGCCAGCAGTGCGAAGGAAGGAGAGGGCGGTTACGAGCAGTACTTC. It is translated as CASSAKEGEGGYEQYF.

Concerning this clone itself: It is likely a read error, because the conserved phenylalanine at the end of the CDR3 is missing. The chain is built from TRBV18 and TRBJ1-1; D might be TRBD1 (6 bases). Germline V gives CDR1 KGHSH, CDR2 LQKENI. Trimming removed 6 bases from V and 7 bases from J, with 21 bases in between. The CDR3 extends over 15 amino acids. CDR3 nucleotides: TGTGCCAGCTCCTCCCTCGGTGTAGGGGGAAGTGAAGCTTTCTCT. Translating gives CASSSLGVGGSEAFS.

CDR3 protein: CASSFVNTGELFF. CDR3 sequence (DNA): TGTGCCAGCAGCTTCGTGAACACCGGGGAGCTGTTTTTT. The chain has TRBV7-2 and TRBJ2-2, with D unclear. Per germline, CDR1 SGHTA and CDR2 FQGNSA. V gave up 3 bases and J gave up 1 base, with 3 bases separating them. CDR3 length equals 13 residues.

The chain carries TRBV4-1 and TRBJ1-1; D unresolved. The CDR3 spans 17 residues. V lost 0 bases, J lost 0 bases, and 14 bases lay in between. Germline V gives CDR1 MGHRA, CDR2 YSYEKL. The CDR3 nucleotides are TGCGCCAGCAGCCAAGACAGTGGAGGGTTAGTGAACACTGAAGCTTTCTTT. This codes for CASSQDSGGLVNTEAFF.

This chain links TRBV4-2 with TRBJ1-1; D ambiguous. Germline CDR1 is LGHNA and CDR2 is YNFKEQ. The CDR3 extends over 11 amino acids. Trimming removed 5 bases from V and 10 bases from J, with 11 bases in between. This chain's CDR3 is CASSSSGLAFF. The DNA of the CDR3 is TGTGCCAGCAGCTCCAGCGGTTTAGCTTTCTTT.

The V call is TRBV27, the J call TRBJ2-7; TRBD1 aligns across 8 bases. The CDR3 has 15 residues. Germline V lookup: CDR1 MNHEY, CDR2 SMNVEV (reference sequence). The V gene end was trimmed by 3 bases and the J gene end by 2 bases; junction bases not matched to a gene: 6. The CDR3: CASSLKGTGPYEQYF. Here the CDR3 DNA reads TGTGCCAGCAGTTTGAAGGGGACAGGACCCTACGAGCAGTACTTC.

The gene calls are TRBV6-5 and TRBJ2-7, with D possibly matching TRBD2 (5 bases). Germline V gene sequence: CDR1 MNHEY, CDR2 SVGAGI. The CDR3 covers 14 residues. The V and J ends lost 8 bases and 2 bases respectively, with 16 bases between them. CDR3 nucleotides: TGTGCCAGCGGAAGGAGGTGGGGAACCTACGAGCAGTACTTC. It codes for CASGRRWGTYEQYF.

The DNA for the CDR3 is TGCGCCAGCAGCTTGGGGACACGGAAGAACACTGAAGCTTTCTTT. It is translated as CASSLGTRKNTEAFF. The rearrangement joins TRBV5-1 to TRBJ1-1, with D perhaps TRBD1 (5 bases). This CDR3 contains 15 residues. V gave up 0 bases and J gave up 1 base, with 10 bases separating them. Germline V gene data show CDR1 as SGHRS and CDR2 as YFSETQ.

This chain connects TRBV6-5 to TRBJ1-5, with no clear D. The CDR3 has 13 amino acids. Germline assignment: CDR1 MNHEY and CDR2 SVGAGI. The V end was cut by 8 bases, the J end by 0 bases, with 8 bases between. The CDR3 protein is CASGLHSNQPQHF. CDR3 DNA sequence: TGTGCCAGCGGGCTTCATAGCAATCAGCCCCAGCATTTT.

This chain connects TRBV12-5 to TRBJ1-1, with 7 bases aligning to TRBD1. The CDR3 length is 15 residues. The J segment lost 0 bases and the V segment lost 7 bases, leaving 8 bases of the junction unmatched. Germline V gene data show CDR1 as LGHNT and CDR2 as FRNRAP. This chain's CDR3 is CASASPTGLNTEAFF. As DNA, the CDR3 is TGTGCTAGTGCCTCTCCGACAGGGTTGAACACTGAAGCTTTCTTT.

The table lists this clone with a few counts. J is TRBJ2-7 and V is TRBV28; D is undetermined. V lost 4 bases and J lost 3, with 10 bases in between. There are 13 residues in the CDR3. Per the germline V gene, CDR1 is MDHEN and CDR2 is SYDVKM. The DNA of the CDR3 is TGTGCCAGCAGTTGGGCCCTAAACTACGAGCAGTACTTC. It encodes CASSWALNYEQYF.

CDR3 loop: CASSAQAPAYEQYF. The DNA for the CDR3 is TGTGCCAGCAGCGCCCAGGCTCCGGCCTACGAGCAGTACTTC. The J gene is TRBJ2-7, the V gene TRBV13; D is undetermined. The CDR3 is 14 amino acids. The V end lost 5 bases, the J end lost 2 bases, and 13 bases lay between the germline ends. From germline, CDR1 is PRHDT and CDR2 FYEKMQ (reference sequence).